Listed here is a single T cell receptor beta chain. V lost 2 bases and J 6 bases, leaving 11 bases between the germline ends. The CDR3 consists of 14 residues. In germline, CDR1 is MRHNA, CDR2 SNTAGT. Spike-ins of synthetic TCR analog templates went into each PCR. Sequenced by immunoSEQ multiplex PCR; TCRdb stores in-frame clones only, minus some. The data contain 35,000 to 50,000 clones, more than 75% of them seen just once; the ten biggest clones take up 2.5% to 3%. The entry originates in a study of PD-L1 blockade in urothelial cancer. Study overall: Most patients, about 90% of the roughly 29, were males with bladder-origin cancer. The study recovered a median of about 150,000 T cells per blood sample. Blood analysis occurred 3 weeks (second dose) and 6 weeks after treatment start.

The V call is TRBV6-4, the J call TRBJ2-1; the D gene is possibly TRBD1 (5 bases). The sample was PBMCs, taken around atezolizumab (anti-PD-L1) treatment. This TCR was recovered from a man in his 70s with urothelial cancer. CDR3 protein: CASSDGQASNEQFF. DNA for the CDR3: TGTGCCAGCAGTGACGGACAAGCGAGCAATGAGCAGTTCTTC.